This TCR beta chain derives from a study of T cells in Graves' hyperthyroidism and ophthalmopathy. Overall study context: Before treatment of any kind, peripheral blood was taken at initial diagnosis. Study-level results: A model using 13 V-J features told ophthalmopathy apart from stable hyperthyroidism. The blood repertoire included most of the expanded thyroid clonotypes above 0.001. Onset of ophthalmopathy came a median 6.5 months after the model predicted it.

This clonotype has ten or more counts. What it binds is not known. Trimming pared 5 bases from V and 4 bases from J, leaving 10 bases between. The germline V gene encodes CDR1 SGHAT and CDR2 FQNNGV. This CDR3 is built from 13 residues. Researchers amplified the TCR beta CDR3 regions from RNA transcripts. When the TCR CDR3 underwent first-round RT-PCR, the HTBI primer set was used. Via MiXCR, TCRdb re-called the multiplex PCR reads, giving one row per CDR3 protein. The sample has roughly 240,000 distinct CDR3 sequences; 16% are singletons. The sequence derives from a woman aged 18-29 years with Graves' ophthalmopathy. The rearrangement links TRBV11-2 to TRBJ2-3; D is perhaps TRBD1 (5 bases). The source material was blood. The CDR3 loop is CASSPRVSDTQYF. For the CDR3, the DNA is TGTGCCAGCAGCCCCAGGGTTTCAGATACGCAGTATTTT.